This paragraph reports one T cell receptor beta chain. Regarding treatment: over 15 received Ad26.COV2.S at low or high dose, single or two shots; roughly five received placebo; per-sample allocation not given. Samples analyzed were those drawn on day 63 after the first vaccine or placebo injection. Ad26 vector vaccine expressed Wuhan-strain SARS-CoV-2 spike. Per the germline V gene, CDR1 is SGHAT and CDR2 is FQDESV (reference sequence). V lost 1 base to trimming and J lost 3 bases, with 14 bases between them. The CDR3 length is 16 residues. The data were taken from a study of Ad26.COV2.S vaccination and SARS-CoV-2 variants. Only in-frame clones appear in the TCRdb table, and some are missing; sequencing was by immunoSEQ multiplex PCR. The data hold roughly 350,000 clones, with roughly 90% observed a single time.

The sequence came from a person aged 18 to 65 who received the Ad26.COV2.S COVID-19 vaccine or a placebo. Source: peripheral blood, taken in a trial of Ad26.COV2.S vaccine versus placebo. The chain couples TRBV11-1 to TRBJ2-3; D not resolved. The CDR3 region is CASSLGGSQMTDTQYF. For the CDR3, the DNA is TGTGCCAGCAGCTTAGGCGGTAGCCAAATGACAGATACGCAGTATTTT.